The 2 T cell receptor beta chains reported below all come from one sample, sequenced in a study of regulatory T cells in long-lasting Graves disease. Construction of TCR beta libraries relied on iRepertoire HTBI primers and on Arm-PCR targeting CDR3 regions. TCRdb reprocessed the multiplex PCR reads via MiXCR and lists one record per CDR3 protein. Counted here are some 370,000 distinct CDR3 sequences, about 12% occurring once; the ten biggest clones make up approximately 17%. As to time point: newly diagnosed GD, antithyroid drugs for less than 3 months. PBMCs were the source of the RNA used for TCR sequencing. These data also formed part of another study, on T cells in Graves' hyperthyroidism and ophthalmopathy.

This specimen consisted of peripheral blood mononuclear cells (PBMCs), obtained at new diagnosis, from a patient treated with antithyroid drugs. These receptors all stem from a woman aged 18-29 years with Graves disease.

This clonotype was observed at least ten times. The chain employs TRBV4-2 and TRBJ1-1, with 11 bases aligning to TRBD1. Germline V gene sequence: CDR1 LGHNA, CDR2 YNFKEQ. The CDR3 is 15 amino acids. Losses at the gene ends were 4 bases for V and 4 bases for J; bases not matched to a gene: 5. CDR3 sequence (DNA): TGTGCCAGCAGCCTTGGGGGGACAGGGGGCACTGAAGCTTTCTTT. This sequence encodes CASSLGGTGGTEAFF.

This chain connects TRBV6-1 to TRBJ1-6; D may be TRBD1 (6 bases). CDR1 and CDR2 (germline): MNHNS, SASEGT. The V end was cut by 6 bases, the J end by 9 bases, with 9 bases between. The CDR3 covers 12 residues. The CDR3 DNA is TGTGCCAGCAGACGACAGGCTTCACCCCTCCACTTT. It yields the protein CASRRQASPLHF.